These T cell receptor beta chains were read from a single sample in a study of cytotoxic CD8 clonotypes in ibrutinib-treated CLL. Produced via immunoSEQ multiplex PCR; TCRdb's table is partial and in-frame only. Altogether about 140,000 clones are present, approximately 80% being singletons, with the ten largest covering 7.5% to 9%. The source material was PBMCs, sampled after 36 months of ibrutinib treatment. The receptors originated from a human donor with chronic lymphocytic leukemia. The CDR3 runs from the conserved cysteine through the conserved F or W. The order of the fields is D gene, J gene, clone size, V gene, CDR3 DNA, CDR3 protein. A D gene is named only where the DNA matches it firmly. The size entry is marked missing in some rows and otherwise reads once, few, many or a size class.

TRBD1 | TRBJ1-4 | NA | TRBV5-1 | TGCGCCAGCAGCGTACAGCCGGGACAGGGAACTGAAAAACTGTTTTTT | CASSVQPGQGTEKLFF
NA | TRBJ2-5 | NA | TRBV10-2 | TGCGCCAGCAGTGAGTCACAGGTTAGGGAGACCCAGTACTTC | CASSESQVRETQYF
NA | TRBJ2-7 | NA | TRBV27 | TGTGCCAGCAGTTTAGGATTCGAGCAGTACTTC | CASSLGFEQYF
NA | TRBJ2-7 | NA | TRBV28 | TGTGCCAGCAGTTTAGGGCAATACTACGAGCAGTACTTC | CASSLGQYYEQYF
NA | TRBJ1-5 | NA | TRBV19 | TGTGCCAGTAGCTCCATTTTCTCCAACAGGGAAGATCAGCCTCAGCATTTT | CASSSIFSNREDQPQHF
NA | TRBJ2-3 | NA | TRBV7-6 | TGTGCCAGCAGCTTAGTCAGATTATCAGATACGCAGTATTTT | CASSLVRLSDTQYF
NA | TRBJ1-1 | many | TRBV25-1 | TGTGCCAGCAGTGAATCCGCCAGGGTCACTGAAGCTTTCTTT | CASSESARVTEAFF
NA | TRBJ2-1 | NA | TRBV5-6 | TGTGCCAGCACGCCACGGCGGTTTACCCACAATGAGCAGTTCTTC | CASTPRRFTHNEQFF
NA | TRBJ1-5 | NA | TRBV19 | TGTGCCAGTAGTACCCGGACGGATCAGCCCCAGCATTTT | CASSTRTDQPQHF
TRBD1 | TRBJ1-1 | NA | TRBV5-1 | TGCGCCAGCAGCCTGGGGGACAGACAAGAAGCTTTCTTT | CASSLGDRQEAFF
TRBD2 | TRBJ2-4 | NA | TRBV7-9 | TGTGCCAGCAGCTTAGCGGGAGGGCCCTTAACAGCCAAAAACATTCAGTACTTC | CASSLAGGPLTAKNIQYF
NA | TRBJ1-3 | NA | TRBV9 | TGTGCCAGCAGCGTCGGAGGGCCTGGAAACACCATATATTTT | CASSVGGPGNTIYF
NA | TRBJ1-1 | NA | TRBV7-8 | TGTGCCAGCAGCTTAGTTCGGGGGGCGAACACTGAAGCTTTCTTT | CASSLVRGANTEAFF
TRBD1 | TRBJ2-7 | NA | TRBV18 | TGTGCCAGCTCTCCGGGGACAGGGGCCCACGAGCAGTACTTC | CASSPGTGAHEQYF
NA | TRBJ1-1 | NA | TRBV7-3 | TGTGCCAGCAGCTTCAGCTTCGGGTGGGGACAGAACACTGAAGCTTTCTTT | CASSFSFGWGQNTEAFF
NA | TRBJ1-1 | NA | TRBV15 | TGTGCCACCAGCAGAGAGGTTGCCGCTGAAGCTTTCTTT | CATSREVAAEAFF
TRBD1 | TRBJ2-7 | NA | TRBV5-1 | TGCGCCAGCAGCCCATCCGGGACAGGGATCGACGAGCAGTACTTC | CASSPSGTGIDEQYF
NA | TRBJ2-3 | NA | TRBV30 | TGTGCCTGGAGGAGGTCGGGGATCACAGATACGCAGTATTTT | CAWRRSGITDTQYF
TRBD1 | TRBJ1-1 | once | TRBV5-1 | TGCGCCAGCAGCTCCTCCGGGACAGGGGCGATAATGAACACTGAAGCTTTCTTT | CASSSSGTGAIMNTEAFF
TRBD2 | TRBJ2-7 | NA | TRBV19 | TGTGCCAGTAGTCGGCTAGCGGGAACTAACTACGAGCAGTACTTC | CASSRLAGTNYEQYF
TRBD2 | TRBJ2-1 | once | TRBV4-1 | TGCGCCAGCAGCGTCGGGACTAGCTCGCGCTACAATGAGCAGTTCTTC | CASSVGTSSRYNEQFF
TRBD2 | TRBJ2-3 | NA | TRBV4-2 | TGTGCCAGCAGCCAAGTAGCGGGAGGGTGGGGAGATACGCAGTATTTT | CASSQVAGGWGDTQYF
NA | TRBJ2-3 | NA | TRBV19 | TGTGCCAGTAGGGGCGGGGGCCTCACAGATACGCAGTATTTT | CASRGGGLTDTQYF
NA | TRBJ2-7 | NA | TRBV7-3 | TGTGCCAGCAGCTTGTCCGGGAGCGGCTACGAGCAGTACTTC | CASSLSGSGYEQYF
TRBD1 | TRBJ1-4 | NA | TRBV27 | TGTGCCAGCAGCTCGACAGGGGGAGGTAGGAAACTGTTTTTT | CASSSTGGGRKLFF
TRBD1 | TRBJ2-7 | NA | TRBV4-1 | TGCGCCAGCAGCCAAGAGCGGAGACAGGGGTTTCGGGAGCAGTACTTC | CASSQERRQGFREQYF
NA | TRBJ1-2 | NA | TRBV7-3 | TGTGCCAGCAGCTTAAGAGCTGAGAACTATGGCTACACCTTC | CASSLRAENYGYTF
NA | TRBJ2-1 | NA | TRBV5-4 | TGTGCCAGCAGCCTGGAGAGTGGGGGAGTCCCCTACAATGAGCAGTTCTTC | CASSLESGGVPYNEQFF
NA | TRBJ2-7 | NA | TRBV11-2 | TGTGCCAGCAGCTCCCGGGGGCTGGGCTACGAGCAGTACTTC | CASSSRGLGYEQYF
TRBD2 | TRBJ2-1 | NA | TRBV7-3 | TGTGCCAGCAGCTTAGGACTAGCGGGAGAAAGTGAGCAGTTCTTC | CASSLGLAGESEQFF
NA | TRBJ1-5 | NA | TRBV6-9 | TGTGCCAGCAGTTATTCCGCTAGCAATCAGCCCCAGCATTTT | CASSYSASNQPQHF
NA | TRBJ2-1 | NA | TRBV4-1 | TGCGCCAGCAGCCAAGGCAGGGGCATCCGACTAGTCACCTACAATGAGCAGTTCTTC | CASSQGRGIRLVTYNEQFF